This entry features one T cell receptor beta chain sequence. These data belong to a study of blood T cell repertoires in COVID-19. The protocol was immunoSEQ multiplex PCR, while the TCRdb copy is restricted to in-frame clones and leaves out a portion. The sample records about 410,000 clones, around nine tenths being singletons. The CDR3 loop spans 14 amino acids. Per the germline V gene, CDR1 is LNHNV and CDR2 is YYDKDF (reference sequence). V was clipped by 0 bases and J by 7 bases, with 12 bases between them. The genes are TRBV15 and TRBJ1-1; TRBD1 is a possible D gene (6 bases). The receptor was isolated from a woman aged 40 to 50 with COVID-19, enrolled during active disease. Sequencing used peripheral blood. This CDR3 is CATSRDRTVLEAFF. CDR3 coding DNA: TGTGCCACCAGCAGAGATAGGACAGTCCTTGAAGCTTTCTTT.